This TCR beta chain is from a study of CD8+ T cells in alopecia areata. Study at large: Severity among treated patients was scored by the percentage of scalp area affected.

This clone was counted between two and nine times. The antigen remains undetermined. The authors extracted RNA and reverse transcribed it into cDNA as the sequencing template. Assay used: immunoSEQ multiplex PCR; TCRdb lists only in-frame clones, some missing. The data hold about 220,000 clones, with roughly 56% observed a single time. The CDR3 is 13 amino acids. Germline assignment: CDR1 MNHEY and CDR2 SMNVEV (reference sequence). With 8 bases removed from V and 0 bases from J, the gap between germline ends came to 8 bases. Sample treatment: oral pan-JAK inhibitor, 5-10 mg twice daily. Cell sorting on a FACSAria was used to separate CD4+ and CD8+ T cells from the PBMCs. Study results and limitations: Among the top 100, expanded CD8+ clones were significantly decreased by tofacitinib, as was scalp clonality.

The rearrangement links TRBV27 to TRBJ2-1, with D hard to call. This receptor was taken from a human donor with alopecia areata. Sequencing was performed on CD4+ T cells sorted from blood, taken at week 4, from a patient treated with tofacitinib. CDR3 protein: CASGRSSYNEQFF. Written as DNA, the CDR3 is TGTGCCAGCGGACGGTCCTCCTACAATGAGCAGTTCTTC.